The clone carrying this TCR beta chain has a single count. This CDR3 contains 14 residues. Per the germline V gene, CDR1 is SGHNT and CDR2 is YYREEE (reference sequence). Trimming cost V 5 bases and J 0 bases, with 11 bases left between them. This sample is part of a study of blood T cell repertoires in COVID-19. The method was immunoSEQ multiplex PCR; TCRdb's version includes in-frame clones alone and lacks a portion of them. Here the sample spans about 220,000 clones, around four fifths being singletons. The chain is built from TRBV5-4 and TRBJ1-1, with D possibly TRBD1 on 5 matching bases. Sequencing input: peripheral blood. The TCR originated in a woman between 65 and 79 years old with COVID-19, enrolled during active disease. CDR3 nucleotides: TGTGCCAGCAGACTGGGACTCCTGAACACTGAAGCTTTCTTT. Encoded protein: CASRLGLLNTEAFF.